This TCR beta chain appears in the sequencing data of a study of shared clonotypes between healthy human individuals. Assay execution proceeded at the deep level. Profiled with immunoSEQ multiplex PCR; TCRdb holds only in-frame clones, not every one. The table records under 1,100,000 clones, around 78% of them present only once. Looked up from germline, CDR1 is SNHLY and CDR2 is FYNNEI. This CDR3 is built from 15 residues. With 1 base removed from V and 0 bases from J, the gap between germline ends came to 10 bases. This clone appeared a single time. The chain joins TRBV2 to TRBJ2-7; no reliable D call. The sequence was collected from a man between 18 and 29 years old in good health. Some clones in this sample may be carry-over from other donors' samples. The material sequenced was memory CD4+ T cells from PBMCs. Subset denoted: CD45RA-negative fraction. For the CDR3, the DNA is TGTGCCAGCAGTGAAGGCTGGGGAAGCTCCTACGAGCAGTACTTC. Translating it yields CASSEGWGSSYEQYF.